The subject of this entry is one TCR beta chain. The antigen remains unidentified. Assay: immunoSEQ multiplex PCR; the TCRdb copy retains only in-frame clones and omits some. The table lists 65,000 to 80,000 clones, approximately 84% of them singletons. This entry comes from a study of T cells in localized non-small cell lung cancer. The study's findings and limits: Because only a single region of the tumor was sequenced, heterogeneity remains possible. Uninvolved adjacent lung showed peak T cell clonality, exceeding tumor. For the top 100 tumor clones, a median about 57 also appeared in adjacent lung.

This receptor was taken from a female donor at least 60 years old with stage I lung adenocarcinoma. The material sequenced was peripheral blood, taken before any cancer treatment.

The CDR3 nucleotides read TGTGCCAGCAGTCAAGGACAGGGGTATCAGACCCAGTACTTC. This gives the protein CASSQGQGYQTQYF. The rearrangement links TRBV6-1 to TRBJ2-5, with 9 bases identical to TRBD1. V was clipped by 5 bases and J by 6 bases; unmatched bases: 7. Germline CDR1 is MNHNS and CDR2 is SASEGT. The CDR3 contains 14 residues.